The 19 T cell receptor beta chains below come from one sample, sequenced in a study of vaccination effects on CD4 cells after COVID-19 (dated 2022 in TCRdb). Library construction relied on the immunoSEQ multiplex PCR assay. Not all clones reach the TCRdb copy of this immuneACCESS table, which keeps in-frame sequences only. Checked studies attribute under half of the gap to unresolved V genes and leave the rest unexplained. This sample comprises tens of thousands of clones, approximately 79% of them detected only once. Around 2.7% of the sample is taken by the ten largest. The ViraFEST assay stimulated PBMC with viral peptide pools and then used TCR sequencing to identify antigen-specific CD4+ T cell clonotypes by expansion. After around eleven days of culture, CD4+ T cells were isolated with the EasySep CD4+ T cell isolation kit. Negative nucleocapsid antibody results before and after vaccination confirmed that the healthy vaccine recipients had no prior SARS-CoV-2 infection.

The antigens of these receptors remain unknown. The sequencing used CD4+ T cells from PBMCs cultured with HCoV-NL63 spike peptides, collected before COVID-19 vaccination. This specimen's cell subset or site label, interpreted: HCoV-NL63 spike overlapping peptide pool stimulation. All receptors derive from a human donor who received a COVID-19 vaccine.

The chain couples TRBV11-2 to TRBJ2-3; 8 bases line up with TRBD2. Germline values: CDR1 SGHAT, CDR2 FQNNGV. CDR3 length: 17 residues. V dropped 2 bases and J dropped 3; count of bases not matched to a gene: 10. The CDR3 here is CASSLSTSALRTDTQYF. The CDR3 DNA sequence: TGTGCCAGCAGCTTATCGACTAGCGCCCTTAGGACAGATACGCAGTATTTT.

The V gene is TRBV6-6, the J gene TRBJ2-1; 9 nucleotides line up with TRBD2. The germline CDR1 and CDR2 sequences are MNHNY and SVGAGI (reference sequence). The CDR3 covers 18 residues. V trimming: 5 bases; J trimming: 4 bases; junction bases outside the gene matches: 15. In DNA form, the CDR3 reads TGTGCCAGCAGTCGAAACCTCAGCGGGGGGTCCAAATACAATGAGCAGTTCTTC. Its translation: CASSRNLSGGSKYNEQFF.

This clone was observed a single time. The chain is built from TRBV2 and TRBJ1-3, with D perhaps matching TRBD1 (5 bases). Germline assignment: CDR1 SNHLY and CDR2 FYNNEI. The germline V and J ends were trimmed by 2 bases and 0 bases, with 11 bases remaining between them. The CDR3 sequence is 16 residues long. The DNA for the CDR3 is TGTGCCAGCAGTGAAATTGGGGCAGCCTCTGGAAACACCATATATTTT. This encodes CASSEIGAASGNTIYF.

The sample holds a few counts of this clone. The rearrangement joins TRBV7-3 to TRBJ2-2; D might be TRBD1 or TRBD2, each matching 6 bases. V shed 5 bases and J shed 4 bases, with 14 bases lying between them. CDR3 length: 15 amino acids. In germline, CDR1 is SGHTA, CDR2 FQGTGA. The CDR3 sequence: CASSTGGGGTGELFF. DNA for the CDR3: TGTGCCAGCAGCACCGGGGGCGGTGGCACCGGGGAGCTGTTTTTT.

V usage is TRBV2 and J usage is TRBJ2-5; 7 positions agree with TRBD1. The length of the CDR3 is 13 residues. CDR1 and CDR2 (germline): SNHLY, FYNNEI. J gave up 6 bases and V 10 bases, and 11 bases lay outside the gene matches. In nucleotides, the CDR3 is TGTGCCACCCAAGGGACAGCTCCTCAGACCCAGTACTTC. This codes for CATQGTAPQTQYF.

This clone was counted between two and nine times. The V and J genes are TRBV7-9 and TRBJ2-1, with 8 nucleotides matching TRBD2. This CDR3 has 17 amino acids. From germline, CDR1 is SEHNR and CDR2 FQNEAQ (reference sequence). V shed 6 bases and J 5 bases; nucleotides not matched to a gene: 15. CDR3 sequence: CASRPSSGLGTDNEQFF. The CDR3 region has the DNA TGTGCCAGCAGACCATCTTCGGGACTAGGGACCGACAATGAGCAGTTCTTC.

The gene calls are TRBV3-1 (or the pseudogene TRBV3-2) and TRBJ1-5; 10 nucleotides line up with TRBD1. CDR3 length: 17 residues. Germline CDR1 is LGHDT and CDR2 is YNNKEL (reference sequence). V dropped 0 bases and J dropped 9; count of bases not matched to a gene: 11. The CDR3 region is CASSQDVGGTGVLPQHF. The CDR3 nucleotides read TGTGCCAGCAGCCAAGATGTAGGCGGGACAGGGGTTTTGCCCCAGCATTTT.

V gene TRBV18 combines with J gene TRBJ2-5; D possibly corresponds to TRBD1 (6 bases). Trimming took off 3 bases at V and 5 bases at J, with 16 bases between the two ends. The CDR3 contains 15 residues. CDR1 is KGHSH and CDR2 is LQKENI in the germline V gene. The CDR3 sequence: CASSPRTGIEETQYF. CDR3 bases: TGTGCCAGCTCACCCCGAACAGGGATTGAGGAGACCCAGTACTTC.

The rearrangement uses TRBV19 and TRBJ1-2; 10 nucleotides agree with TRBD1. With V trimmed by 1 base and J by 7 bases, 3 bases remained unmatched. Germline V gives CDR1 LNHDA, CDR2 SQIVND (reference sequence). The CDR3 spans 14 residues. The DNA for the CDR3 is TGTGCCAGTAGTATAGGACAGGGGGCGATTGGCTACACCTTC. Amino acid sequence: CASSIGQGAIGYTF.

The chain joins TRBV6-5 to TRBJ1-2; D is unclear. This CDR3 spans 15 amino acids. Per the germline V gene, CDR1 is MNHEY and CDR2 is SVGAGI. V lost 2 bases, J lost 4 bases, and 14 bases lay in between. The CDR3: CASSYISRQLYGYTF. Here the CDR3 DNA reads TGTGCCAGCAGTTACATCTCCAGGCAGCTCTATGGCTACACCTTC.

The chain carries TRBV2 and TRBJ2-2; 12 nucleotides agree with TRBD2. The ends lost 5 bases at V and 0 bases at J; junction bases unmatched: 1. The CDR3 loop spans 16 amino acids. Germline V CDR1 and CDR2: SNHLY, FYNNEI. In DNA form, the CDR3 reads TGTGCCAGCAGTCTAGCGGGGGGGTCGAACACCGGGGAGCTGTTTTTT. This encodes CASSLAGGSNTGELFF. The complete variable domain, with remaining parts taken from reference TRBV2 and TRBJ2-2, reads EPEVTQTPSHQVTQMGQEVILRCVPISNHLYFYWYRQILGQKVEFLVSFYNNEISEKSEIFDDQFSVERPDGSNFTLKIRSTKLEDSAMYFCASSLAGGSNTGELFFGEGSRLTVL.

The chain is built from TRBV12-5 and TRBJ1-4; 9 nucleotides match TRBD1. CDR3 length equals 13 residues. V lost 2 bases and J lost 8; bases outside the gene matches: 0. Per the germline V gene, CDR1 is LGHNT and CDR2 is FRNRAP. The CDR3 DNA reads TGTGCTAGTGGTTTGACAGGGGGCGAAAAACTGTTTTTT. Its protein product is CASGLTGGEKLFF.

The chain combines TRBV18 with TRBJ2-1; no firm D call. Germline CDR1 reads KGHSH; CDR2 reads LQKENI. V was clipped by 2 bases and J by 2 bases, with 13 bases between them. This CDR3 region has 16 residues. Here the CDR3 DNA reads TGTGCCAGCTCACCAAGTAGCCCTGGGACCTACAATGAGCAGTTCTTC. Translation: CASSPSSPGTYNEQFF.

The chain joins TRBV12-3 or TRBV12-4 to TRBJ2-1; 7 positions agree with TRBD1. The V and J ends lost 6 bases and 4 bases, in that order; junction bases with no gene match: 3. This CDR3 contains 13 residues. CDR3 region: CASSRGQYNEQFF. The DNA of the CDR3 is TGTGCCAGCAGCCGGGGACAGTACAATGAGCAGTTCTTC.

J is TRBJ1-3 and V is TRBV5-6, with D perhaps TRBD1 (5 bases). The CDR3 has 15 amino acids. The V gene's germline CDR1 is SGHDT and CDR2 YYEEEE. V was clipped by 4 bases and J by 0 bases, with 11 bases between them. CDR3 sequence (DNA): TGTGCCAGCAGCAGACTGACAGTCTCTGGAAACACCATATATTTT. Its protein is CASSRLTVSGNTIYF.

This chain connects TRBV5-5 to TRBJ2-2; D is possibly TRBD1 (6 bases). This CDR3 is built from 14 residues. Trimming removed 0 bases at V and 7 bases at J, with 10 bases between. Germline V gene sequence: CDR1 SGHKS, CDR2 YYEKEE (reference sequence). The CDR3 sequence: CASSLVWGRGELFF. The CDR3 DNA reads as TGTGCCAGCAGCTTGGTATGGGGGCGCGGGGAGCTGTTTTTT.

CDR3 coding DNA: TGTGCCAGCTTCCAGGGGAACTATGGCTACACCTTC. Its translation is CASFQGNYGYTF. V usage is TRBV2 and J usage is TRBJ1-2; D possibly corresponds to TRBD1 (6 bases). The V end was cut by 8 bases, the J end by 2 bases, with 9 bases between. Germline V gene sequence: CDR1 SNHLY, CDR2 FYNNEI. This CDR3 region has 12 residues.

The rearrangement links TRBV2 to TRBJ1-5, with 9 bases aligning to TRBD1. This CDR3 spans 15 amino acids. In germline, CDR1 is SNHLY, CDR2 FYNNEI. V lost 2 bases to trimming and J lost 4 bases; unmatched junction nucleotides: 3. The CDR3 is CASSEQTGGNQPQHF. Here the CDR3 DNA reads TGTGCCAGCAGTGAACAGACAGGGGGAAATCAGCCCCAGCATTTT.

The rearrangement joins TRBV2 to TRBJ2-7, with D possibly matching TRBD1 (5 bases). The length of the CDR3 is 12 residues. Germline lookup yields CDR1 SNHLY and CDR2 FYNNEI. Between the trimmed V and J ends, which lost 6 bases and 10 bases, there was a span of 16 bases. DNA of the CDR3: TGTGCCAGCAGGCCAGGAGCAGGGAAACAGTACGTC. Amino acids: CASRPGAGKQYV.